This TCR beta chain is drawn from a study of blood T cell repertoires in COVID-19. Study summary: The samples span acute and convalescent COVID-19 from the United States, Italy and Spain. Nucleic acid was either cDNA or gDNA, and it came from T cells, B-cell-depleted T cells, or PBMCs.

In Cohort 3, a recovered donor had either two negative PCRs, clearance, or symptom resolution. Sequencing used immunoSEQ multiplex PCR; TCRdb keeps in-frame clones, though not all of them. The sample gives about 250,000 clones, around 89% of which show up once; 3% is in the top ten. With V trimmed by 6 bases and J by 1 base, 5 bases remained unmatched. CDR3 length: 14 amino acids. The germline V gene has CDR1 SEHNR and CDR2 FQNEAQ (reference sequence). This chain links TRBV7-9 with TRBJ1-1, with TRBD1 matching over 7 bases. Source material: PBMCs or T cells enriched from blood (not recorded which). This TCR derives from a woman aged 45-65 years who had recovered from COVID-19. CDR3 nucleotides: TGTGCCAGCAGACGGACAGGCTCGAACACTGAAGCTTTCTTT. Protein product: CASRRTGSNTEAFF. The full variable domain, with the rest looked up from reference TRBV7-9 and TRBJ1-1, is DTGVSQNPRHKITKRGQNVTFRCDPISEHNRLYWYRQTLGQGPEFLTYFQNEAQLEKSRLLSDRFSAERPKGSFSTLEIQRTEQGDSAMYLCASRRTGSNTEAFFGQGTRLTVV.